Each of the 4 T cell receptor beta chains below was sequenced from the same sample in a study of cytomegalovirus exposure and HLA in healthy donors (dated 2017 in TCRdb). The library was generated by the immunoSEQ multiplex PCR assay. A mixture of 60 forward primers for TCR Vbeta segments and 13 reverse primers for TCR Jbeta segments was used in the multiplex PCR. The immuneACCESS repertoire file appears here via TCRdb, limited to in-frame rearrangements. These files lack a portion of the clones; in checked studies, under half of the deficit traces to unresolved V genes, and the cause of the others is not known. This sample holds fewer than 180,000 clones; approximately 60% were observed only once. The ten largest make up approximately 7% of the sample. Sequences were obtained from PBMCs. The receptor set was obtained from a woman aged 55-69 years in good health and CMV-seropositive.

The chain is built from TRBV5-6 and TRBJ2-1; tentatively, D is TRBD2 (7 bases). V lost 4 bases, J lost 9 bases, and 17 bases lay in between. CDR3 length: 14 residues. The germline gives CDR1 SGHDT, CDR2 YYEEEE. This CDR3 reads CASSPGGGTGEQFF. Written as DNA, the CDR3 is TGTGCCAGCAGCCCGGGGGGCGGGACGGGTGAGCAGTTCTTC.

The chain links TRBV18 to TRBJ1-5; D is possibly TRBD1 (5 bases). Trimming removed 6 bases from V and 0 bases from J, with 12 bases in between. The CDR3 is 15 amino acids. The germline V gene encodes CDR1 KGHSH and CDR2 LQKENI. CDR3 amino acids: CASSAHRSSNQPQHF. CDR3 coding DNA: TGTGCCAGCTCGGCCCACAGGTCTAGCAATCAGCCCCAGCATTTT.

The chain links TRBV11-2 to TRBJ2-7; 11 bases match TRBD2. The CDR3 extends over 16 amino acids. Germline CDR1 and CDR2: SGHAT and FQNNGV. J gave up 2 bases and V 1 base, and 4 bases lay outside the gene matches. The CDR3 reads CASSLGLAGPTYEQYF. The CDR3 DNA is TGTGCCAGCAGCTTAGGACTAGCGGGACCTACCTACGAGCAGTACTTC.

The rearrangement links TRBV15 to TRBJ1-1; D call uncertain. The CDR3 is made up of 15 amino acids. Trimming took 0 bases from V and 0 from J, leaving 8 bases between them. Germline-derived CDR1 and CDR2 are LNHNV and YYDKDF (reference sequence). Here the CDR3 DNA reads TGTGCCACCAGCAGAGATCCCCCATTGAACACTGAAGCTTTCTTT. Protein: CATSRDPPLNTEAFF.